This is a list of T cell receptor beta chains from one sample in a study of cytomegalovirus exposure and HLA in healthy donors. Clones were read by immunoSEQ multiplex PCR, and TCRdb kept only the in-frame ones, dropping some. Of roughly 150,000 clones in the sample, roughly four fifths were seen once. The source material was PBMCs. Source of these receptors: a man aged 30 to 45 in good health and CMV-seropositive. Both conserved end residues are part of each CDR3. The D gene is left open where the match is weak. Not every row has a clone size; where given, it reads once, few, many or a size class.

CDR3aa	CDR3nt	abundance	j_gene	d_gene	v_gene
CASSPIGVGAYEQYF	TGTGCCAGCTCACCAATCGGGGTGGGAGCCTACGAGCAGTACTTC	once	TRBJ2-7	.	TRBV18
CASRATGSGANVLTF	TGTGCCAGCAGGGCGACAGGGTCTGGGGCCAACGTCCTGACTTTC	.	TRBJ2-6	TRBD1	TRBV9
CASSVGSPSGSSHEQYF	TGTGCCAGCAGCGTAGGGAGTCCTAGCGGGAGTTCCCACGAGCAGTACTTC	.	TRBJ2-7	TRBD2	TRBV9
CASSKEGGAVRGIEKLFF	TGTGCCAGCAGCAAAGAGGGGGGGGCAGTGCGGGGAATTGAAAAACTGTTTTTT	.	TRBJ1-4	.	TRBV21-1
CASRRDWEAGQYF	TGTGCCAGCAGGAGGGACTGGGAGGCGGGGCAGTACTTC	.	TRBJ2-7	.	TRBV2
CASGSLAGAGNNEQFF	TGTGCCAGCGGATCCCTGGCGGGAGCAGGGAACAATGAGCAGTTCTTC	.	TRBJ2-1	TRBD2	TRBV28
CASSFEPNTGELFF	TGTGCCAGCAGCTTTGAGCCGAACACCGGGGAGCTGTTTTTT	.	TRBJ2-2	.	TRBV7-2
CASSLNRGASGPSGANVLTF	TGCGCCAGCAGCCTAAATAGGGGGGCTAGCGGCCCGTCTGGGGCCAACGTCCTGACTTTC	.	TRBJ2-6	.	TRBV4-1
CASSQGLVQGAEAFF	TGCGCCAGCAGCCAAGGGCTCGTTCAGGGCGCTGAAGCTTTCTTT	.	TRBJ1-1	.	TRBV4-1
CASSLGRGGRNNEQFF	TGTGCCAGCAGCTTGGGCCGGGGGGGCCGTAACAATGAGCAGTTCTTC	.	TRBJ2-1	TRBD2	TRBV5-5
CASSPPGTVYSYEQYF	TGTGCCAGCTCACCACCGGGGACAGTTTACTCCTACGAGCAGTACTTC	.	TRBJ2-7	TRBD1	TRBV18
CASSQGLEAFF	TGTGCCAGCAGCCAAGGACTTGAAGCTTTCTTT	.	TRBJ1-1	.	TRBV11-2
CASSRLSSSYEQYF	TGTGCCAGCAGCCGCTTAAGTAGTTCCTACGAGCAGTACTTC	.	TRBJ2-7	.	TRBV13
CASSLSGRLETQYF	TGTGCCAGCAGCTTGTCGGGGAGGTTAGAGACCCAGTACTTC	.	TRBJ2-5	.	TRBV5-4
CASCEATGSGTEAFF	TGCGCCAGCTGTGAAGCGACAGGGTCGGGCACTGAAGCTTTCTTT	once	TRBJ1-1	TRBD1	TRBV5-1
CSVTAYYEQYF	TGCAGCGTGACAGCGTACTACGAGCAGTACTTC	.	TRBJ2-7	.	TRBV29-1
CSDDGRDGTNYGYTF	TGCAGCGACGACGGGCGGGACGGGACTAACTATGGCTACACCTTC	.	TRBJ1-2	.	TRBV29-1